These T cell receptor beta chains were read from a single sample in a study of CD8 T cells in ankylosing spondylitis. Each CDR3 protein gets one entry after TCRdb re-called the 5' RACE reads with MiXCR. The sample lists roughly 200,000 distinct CDR3 sequences; about 13% were seen once. Sequenced: blood, either unsorted or a sorted T cell fraction (not recorded which). The origin of the receptors is a male donor with ankylosing spondylitis or in good health (not recorded which). CDR3s include the opening cysteine and the closing phenylalanine or tryptophan. D genes are given only for firm matches. The size of a clone is reported for some rows only, either as once, few or many, or as a class for expanded clones.

j_call v_call d_call clone_size cdr3_nt cdr3_aa
TRBJ1-1 TRBV12-3/TRBV12-4 . many TGTGCCAGCAATATACCGGGACGGACGAACACTGAAGCTTTCTTT CASNIPGRTNTEAFF
TRBJ2-7 TRBV5-5 . few TGTGCCAGCAGCTCCACATTTTATACCGCCTACGAGCAGTACTTC CASSSTFYTAYEQYF
TRBJ2-3 TRBV12-5 . . TGTGCTAGTGGAGAGACAGATACGCAGTATTTT CASGETDTQYF
TRBJ1-2 TRBV12-3/TRBV12-4 TRBD1 . TGTGCCAGCAGTTTAGCGCCGGGACAGCAAGTCTACACCTTC CASSLAPGQQVYTF
TRBJ2-2 TRBV20-1 TRBD1 . TGCAGTGAGCAGGTTGAGACAGGGAAAACCGGGGAGCTGTTTTTT CSEQVETGKTGELFF
TRBJ2-3 TRBV12-3/TRBV12-4 . . TGTGCCAGCAGTTTTGTTAGCACAGATACGCAGTATTTT CASSFVSTDTQYF
TRBJ2-7 TRBV7-6 TRBD1 few TGTGCCAGCAGCGTGGGACAGGCGGTTTCCTACGAGCAGTACTTC CASSVGQAVSYEQYF
TRBJ1-1 TRBV5-1 . . TGCGCCAGCAGCTTGGAGACGGGACTCGGGACTGAAGCTTTCTTT CASSLETGLGTEAFF
TRBJ2-2 TRBV27 . once TGTGCCAGCAGTTTATTCAACCCTAACACCGGGGAGCTGTTTTTT CASSLFNPNTGELFF
TRBJ1-4 TRBV10-2 TRBD1 . TGCGCCAGCAGCCTCACAGGGGGCGGTGAAAAACTGTTTTTT CASSLTGGGEKLFF
TRBJ2-3 TRBV4-2 . few TGTGCCAGCAGCCAGGGGTCTGAGACAGATACGCAGTATTTT CASSQGSETDTQYF
TRBJ2-7 TRBV4-1 TRBD2 few TGCGCCAGCAGCCAAGGACTAGCGGGCTACGAGCAGTACTTC CASSQGLAGYEQYF
TRBJ2-1 TRBV11-1 . few TGTGCCAGCAGCTTATCTATTTCAAGGGGGGGAATCTACAATGAGCAGTTCTTC CASSLSISRGGIYNEQFF
TRBJ2-3 TRBV6-1 TRBD2 . TGTGCCAGCAGTGAAGGTTTCCAGCGGGGGTCCCCTAGCACAGATACGCAGTATTTT CASSEGFQRGSPSTDTQYF
TRBJ2-7 TRBV25-1 . few TGTGCCAGCAGTCCCCGATGGAGGGACCAGTACTTC CASSPRWRDQYF
TRBJ2-6 TRBV27 . . TGTGCCAGCAGTTTCTGGGTCAAAAACTCTGGGGCCAACGTCCTGACTTTC CASSFWVKNSGANVLTF
TRBJ2-7 TRBV13 TRBD1 . TGTGCCAGCAGCGACGGGGACAGGGGCTACGAGCAGTACTTC CASSDGDRGYEQYF
TRBJ1-4 TRBV6-1 . . TGTGCCAGCAGCCCCCTTGGAGGGGGGGGGGAAAAACTGTTTTTT CASSPLGGGGEKLFF
TRBJ2-5 TRBV25-1 TRBD2 many TGTGCCAGCAGTGAATCGGAACGGCGGGAGAACCAAGAGACCCAGTACTTC CASSESERRENQETQYF
TRBJ1-1 TRBV5-1 TRBD1 . TGCGCCAGCAGCTTGATGGAACAGGGGGTTTTTGAAGCTTTCTTT CASSLMEQGVFEAFF
TRBJ2-5 TRBV6-1 . . TGTGCCAGCAGCCCCATGGACTTCGAAGAGACCCAGTACTTC CASSPMDFEETQYF
TRBJ1-5 TRBV21-1 . few TGTGCTCGACGTCCTTTCAATCAGCCCCAGCATTTT CARRPFNQPQHF
TRBJ2-3 TRBV27 . . TGTGCCAGCAGTTCGAAAAACAGGGGCACAGATACGCAGTATTTT CASSSKNRGTDTQYF
TRBJ1-2 TRBV10-3 TRBD1 . TGTGCCATCAGTGTTGGGACAGGGCCGTTCTATGGCTACACCTTC CAISVGTGPFYGYTF
TRBJ2-3 TRBV14 TRBD1 many TGTGCCAGCAGCCCCCGGACAGGGTCGGTAGATACGCAGTATTTT CASSPRTGSVDTQYF
TRBJ2-1 TRBV30 TRBD1 few TGTGCCTGGAGTGCGGGACAGGGCTTCAATGAGCAGTTCTTC CAWSAGQGFNEQFF
TRBJ1-1 TRBV27 . many TGTGCCAGCAGTTTGACAGCCGTGAACACTGAAGCTTTCTTT CASSLTAVNTEAFF
TRBJ2-7 TRBV20-1 . . TGCAGTGCTAGGCGGGCTGAAGATTACGAGCAGTACTTC CSARRAEDYEQYF
TRBJ2-7 TRBV12-3/TRBV12-4 TRBD1 . TGTGCCAGCAGCCCGGGACAGGATCGCTACGAGCAGTACTTC CASSPGQDRYEQYF
TRBJ2-7 TRBV12-3/TRBV12-4 . . TGTGCCAGCAGTTTGGGGCAGAACTCCTACGAGCAGTACTTC CASSLGQNSYEQYF